The 16 T cell receptor beta chains below come from one sample, sequenced in a study of T cell repertoires in cytomegalovirus infection. TCRdb re-derived calls from the reads in MiXCR, one entry per CDR3 protein. The profile shows 450,000 to 600,000 distinct CDR3 sequences, 33% of them singletons. No cognate antigen is known for these TCRs. The sample was cultured PBMCs, taken from culture after CMV antigen stimulation. Source of these receptors: a human donor in good health (CMV status not recorded). Some clones in this sample may be carry-over from other donors' samples.

V usage is TRBV28 and J usage is TRBJ2-1; no firm D call. Trimming removed 5 bases at V and 2 bases at J, with 13 bases between. CDR1 is MDHEN, CDR2 SYDVKM, per germline. There are 15 residues in the CDR3. The CDR3 loop is CASSAHTGAYNEQFF. The CDR3 bases are TGTGCCAGCAGTGCCCATACGGGCGCCTACAATGAGCAGTTCTTC.

The genes are TRBV29-1 and TRBJ2-2; D gene uncertain. Trimming left V 4 bases short and J 0 bases short, with 9 bases between. CDR1 and CDR2 (germline): SQVTM, ANQGSEA. The CDR3 runs 14 residues. The CDR3 is CSVVGVANTGELFF. CDR3 DNA sequence: TGCAGCGTTGTTGGAGTCGCGAACACCGGGGAGCTGTTTTTT.

The sample holds a few counts of this clonotype. The chain couples TRBV2 to TRBJ2-3, with TRBD2 matching over 7 bases. The CDR3 length is 13 residues. CDR1 is SNHLY and CDR2 is FYNNEI in the germline V gene. J was trimmed by 0 bases and V by 8 bases; bases with no gene match: 2. The CDR3 DNA is TGTGCCAGCGGGAGGGATAGCACAGATACGCAGTATTTT. Translated: CASGRDSTDTQYF.

The rearrangement joins TRBV6-2 or TRBV6-3 to TRBJ2-7, with D uncertain. The CDR3 covers 12 residues. Germline assignment: CDR1 MNHEY and CDR2 SVGEGT. Trimming cost V 2 bases and J 0 bases, with 2 bases left between them. DNA of the CDR3: TGTGCCAGCAGTTACCACTCCTACGAGCAGTACTTC. Protein: CASSYHSYEQYF.

J is TRBJ1-1 and V is TRBV7-9; maybe TRBD1 (6 bases). Trimming stripped 4 bases from V and 11 bases from J, with 17 bases between. There are 13 residues in the CDR3. The germline gives CDR1 SEHNR, CDR2 FQNEAQ (reference sequence). The CDR3 DNA follows: TGTGCCAGCAGCTCTTTTCAGGACAGTGGGGCTTTCTTT. Translated: CASSSFQDSGAFF.

The rearrangement links TRBV5-4 to TRBJ1-2; D remains ambiguous. The germline V gene has CDR1 SGHNT and CDR2 YYREEE (reference sequence). The CDR3 is 14 amino acids. V was clipped by 4 bases and J by 8 bases, with 18 bases between them. CDR3 residues: CASSPITLLGGYTF. The DNA for the CDR3 is TGTGCCAGCAGCCCTATTACTCTCCTAGGAGGCTACACCTTC.

The V gene is TRBV7-2, the J gene TRBJ2-1; D perhaps matches TRBD1 (6 bases). This CDR3 region has 15 residues. Trimming removed 1 base at V and 8 bases at J, with 15 bases between. The germline V gene has CDR1 SGHTA and CDR2 FQGNSA. Written as DNA, the CDR3 is TGTGCCAGCAGCTTAGAGGTTATCAGGGGACATGAGCAGTTCTTC. Translating it yields CASSLEVIRGHEQFF.

The rearrangement joins TRBV12-3 or TRBV12-4 to TRBJ2-1; D possibly corresponds to TRBD2 (6 bases). V gave up 3 bases and J gave up 4 bases, with 19 bases separating them. This CDR3 spans 17 amino acids. The CDR3 protein is CASSFLGGRKPYNEQFF. CDR3 sequence (DNA): TGTGCCAGCAGTTTCCTGGGAGGTCGGAAGCCATACAATGAGCAGTTCTTC.

This clonotype was recorded a few times. This sequence joins TRBV6-2 or TRBV6-3 and TRBJ2-7; the D gene could be TRBD1 or TRBD2 (5 bases each). The CDR3 extends over 16 amino acids. Per the germline V gene, CDR1 is MNHEY and CDR2 is SVGEGT. V was pared by 5 bases and J by 5 bases, with 22 bases between. The CDR3 is CASSPLKWGFGDEQYV. The DNA for the CDR3 is TGTGCCAGCAGTCCCCTGAAGTGGGGGTTTGGAGACGAGCAGTACGTC.

The chain recombines TRBV28 with TRBJ2-3; 7 bases align to TRBD2. Germline V gene lookup returns CDR1 MDHEN and CDR2 SYDVKM. This CDR3 contains 16 residues. Trimming cost V 1 base and J 3 bases; bases outside gene matches: 7. CDR3 sequence reads: CASSLSLGGSTDTQYF. Here the CDR3 DNA reads TGTGCCAGCAGTTTATCGTTAGGCGGGAGTACAGATACGCAGTATTTT.

This clonotype was recorded a few times. The chain recombines TRBV7-3 with TRBJ2-1; 7 bases agree with TRBD1. Losses at the gene ends were 5 bases for V and 0 bases for J; bases not matched to a gene: 10. CDR3 length: 17 amino acids. Per the germline V gene, CDR1 is SGHTA and CDR2 is FQGTGA. DNA of the CDR3: TGTGCCAGCAGCCCGGCCCGGACAGGCAGCTCCTACAATGAGCAGTTCTTC. It yields the protein CASSPARTGSSYNEQFF.

This clonotype was seen only a few times. J is TRBJ2-1 and V is TRBV7-8; D tentatively fits TRBD1 or TRBD2 (5 bases each). The germline V gene encodes CDR1 SGHVS and CDR2 FQNEAQ. This CDR3 spans 13 amino acids. Trimming shortened V by 1 base and J by 14 bases, and 15 bases separated the two germline ends. CDR3 region: CASSLVPTEGKFF. The CDR3 DNA reads as TGTGCCAGCAGCTTAGTGCCGACAGAGGGGAAGTTCTTC.

This clonotype was counted many times. The chain joins TRBV11-2 to TRBJ1-2; D is uncertain. This CDR3 region has 12 residues. CDR1 and CDR2 from the germline V gene are SGHAT and FQNNGV. V was clipped by 5 bases and J by 3 bases, with 7 bases between them. CDR3 amino acids: CASSLLDYGYTF. CDR3 DNA: TGTGCCAGCAGCCTATTAGACTATGGCTACACCTTC.

The chain recombines TRBV6-2 or TRBV6-3 with TRBJ2-3, with 13 bases matching TRBD2. Germline values: CDR1 MNHEY, CDR2 SVGEGT. This CDR3 has 17 residues. V lost 6 bases, J lost 5 bases, and 11 bases stayed unmatched. The CDR3 sequence is CASRVSGLAGVGDTQYF. CDR3 DNA sequence: TGTGCCAGCAGAGTGTCAGGACTAGCGGGAGTGGGAGATACGCAGTATTTT.

The chain has TRBV19 and TRBJ1-5, with 8 positions matching TRBD1. The CDR3 runs 13 residues. The J segment lost 7 bases and the V segment lost 8 bases, leaving 7 bases of the junction unmatched. Germline V gene lookup returns CDR1 LNHDA and CDR2 SQIVND (reference sequence). CDR3 in DNA: TGTGCCAGTGAGGACAGGGCGGGACAGCCCCAGCATTTT. Residues: CASEDRAGQPQHF. Full variable domain (outside the CDR3, taken from reference TRBV19 and TRBJ1-5): DGGITQSPKYLFRKEGQNVTLSCEQNLNHDAMYWYRQDPGQGLRLIYYSQIVNDFQKGDIAEGYSVSREKKESFPLTVTSAQKNPTAFYLCASEDRAGQPQHFGDGTRLSIL.

This clonotype has at least ten counts. The chain couples TRBV6-6 to TRBJ2-7, with D unclear. Trimming shortened V by 0 bases and J by 2 bases, and 17 bases separated the two germline ends. Germline V gene sequence: CDR1 MNHNY, CDR2 SVGAGI (reference sequence). The CDR3 is 17 amino acids. Here the CDR3 DNA reads TGTGCCAGCAGTTACTCGAATCAGGTTTGGGGAACCTACGAGCAGTACTTC. It encodes CASSYSNQVWGTYEQYF.